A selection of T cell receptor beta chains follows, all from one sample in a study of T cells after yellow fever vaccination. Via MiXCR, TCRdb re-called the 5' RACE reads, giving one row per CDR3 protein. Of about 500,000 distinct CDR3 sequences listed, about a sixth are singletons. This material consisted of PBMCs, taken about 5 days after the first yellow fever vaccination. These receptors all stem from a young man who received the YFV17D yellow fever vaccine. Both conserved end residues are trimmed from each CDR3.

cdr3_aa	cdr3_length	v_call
ASSSRVMDYEQY	12	TRBV7-2
ASSTGPPNYGYT	12	TRBV11-2
ASSREMSQPQH	11	TRBV2
ASSYQGGLNTEAF	13	TRBV6-5
ASRKGGAETQY	11	TRBV28
ASSSPFLLAGELF	13	TRBV6-5
ASSARVAETQY	11	TRBV4-3
ASSPAPGRNTEAF	13	TRBV12-3/TRBV12-4
ASSQLRQYPYNEQF	14	TRBV4-3
AIKRKRLFQETQY	13	TRBV10-3
ASSPGQGNEQF	11	TRBV12-3/TRBV12-4
ASSPAGQGQETQY	13	TRBV6-2/TRBV6-3
ATSDLRLALH	10	TRBV24-1
SALVGVSNQPQH	12	TRBV20-1
ASSYRRSTGETQY	13	TRBV6-5
ASSHSIRQIGYT	12	TRBV4-1
ASSHSGGAHYEQY	13	TRBV12-3/TRBV12-4
ASTKTGDYYSTDTQY	15	TRBV27
ASSPNGSNQPQH	12	TRBV6-2/TRBV6-3
ASIWRGEQF	9	TRBV5-1
ASSPRGPTGGTDTQY	15	TRBV11-3
ASVTTTRLTGELF	13	TRBV6-2/TRBV6-3
ASSQDWGNYGYT	12	TRBV4-3
ASSFGGIGGNQPQH	14	TRBV5-1
ASSQDGYSTDTQY	13	TRBV12-3/TRBV12-4
ASSQAAGTGSAKNIQY	16	TRBV4-1
ASSLGLNSYEQY	12	TRBV7-9
ASSDGDLSSYNEQF	14	TRBV6-2/TRBV6-3
ASTFVIGGSTEAF	13	TRBV4-3
ASSSIPGGTDTQY	13	TRBV7-3
ASSFSRNYGYT	11	TRBV5-1
ASSLDSRRIQETQY	14	TRBV5-6
ASRLAGGTMSSYNEQF	16	TRBV5-1
ASSQGGPYNEQF	12	TRBV4-3
ASSTRRGEVGELF	13	TRBV5-1
ASSLFPVSGKNEQF	14	TRBV7-2
ATSGPGGNEKLF	12	TRBV15
ASRSQAETQY	10	TRBV6-5
ASSIGGADNEQF	12	TRBV5-1
SASEGGIYSNQPQH	14	TRBV20-1
SATRALYGYT	10	TRBV20-1
ASSLGPNNNEQF	12	TRBV5-1
ASSFSLGQASGEQY	14	TRBV6-5
ASSHAGTAATQY	12	TRBV4-3
SVSGSGMETQY	11	TRBV29-1
ASRPPGGSYNSPLH	14	TRBV6-1
ASSGGLASSGELF	13	TRBV12-3/TRBV12-4
ASRGLGNTGELF	12	TRBV12-3/TRBV12-4
ASSLRGGDYGYT	12	TRBV5-1
ASSLGHLGEQY	11	TRBV7-8